The text below deals with one T cell receptor beta chain. The data originate from a study of T-cell memory formation after mild COVID-19. Amplification by 5'RACE using constant-segment primers produced TCR alpha and TCR beta cDNA libraries that carried sample barcodes and UMIs. TCRdb recomputed calls from the 5' RACE reads with MiXCR, one row per CDR3 protein. The data show approximately 300,000 distinct CDR3 sequences, 8.2% seen once. V shed 0 bases and J shed 6 bases, with 17 bases lying between them. This CDR3 comprises 16 residues. The V gene's germline CDR1 is DFQATT and CDR2 SNEGSKA (reference sequence).

This sequence joins TRBV20-1 and TRBJ2-2; possibly TRBD2 for D (5 bases). The receptor comes from a man aged 18 to 29 who had mild COVID-19 (a few samples of this study predate the infection). Cell type and time point are not known. The sequencing input was PBMCs or a T cell subset sorted from them (not recorded which). In DNA, the CDR3 is TGCAGTGCTAGAGATCCGGCCTTGACCGGGGCCGGGGAGCTGTTTTTT. It translates to CSARDPALTGAGELFF.